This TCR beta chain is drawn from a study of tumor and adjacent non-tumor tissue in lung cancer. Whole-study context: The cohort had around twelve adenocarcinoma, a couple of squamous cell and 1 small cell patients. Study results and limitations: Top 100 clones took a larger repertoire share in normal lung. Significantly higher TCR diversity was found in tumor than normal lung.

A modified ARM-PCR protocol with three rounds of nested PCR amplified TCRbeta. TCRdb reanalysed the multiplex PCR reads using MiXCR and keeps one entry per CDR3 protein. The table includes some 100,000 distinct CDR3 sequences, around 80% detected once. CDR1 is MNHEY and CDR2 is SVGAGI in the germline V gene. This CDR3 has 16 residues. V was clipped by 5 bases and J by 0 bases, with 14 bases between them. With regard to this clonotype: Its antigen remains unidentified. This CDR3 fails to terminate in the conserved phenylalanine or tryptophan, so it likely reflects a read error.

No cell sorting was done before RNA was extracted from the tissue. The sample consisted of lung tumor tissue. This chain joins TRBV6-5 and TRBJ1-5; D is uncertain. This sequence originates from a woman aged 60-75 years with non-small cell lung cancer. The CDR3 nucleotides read TGTGCCAGCAGTGCCGGGATAATTTATAGCAATCAGCCCCAGCATTCT. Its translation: CASSAGIIYSNQPQHS.